A single sample is the source of the 14 T cell receptor beta chains below, sequenced in a study of radiotherapy plus CTLA-4 blockade in lung cancer. Sequencing was performed with immunoSEQ multiplex PCR; in TCRdb, only in-frame clones are kept and a portion is missing. The table includes tens of thousands of clones, around 80% detected once. Source: peripheral blood, taken from a patient treated with radiotherapy plus ipilimumab. These TCRs come from a human donor with non-small cell lung cancer who had a partial response to radiotherapy plus ipilimumab.

The V gene is TRBV7-6, the J gene TRBJ2-7; no firm D call. V lost 1 base to trimming and J lost 2 bases, with 12 bases between them. CDR1 is SGHVS, CDR2 FNYEAQ, per germline. The CDR3 extends over 15 amino acids. CDR3 sequence (DNA): TGTGCCAGCAGCTTAGAGCGCCAGACCACCTACGAGCAGTACTTC. It translates to CASSLERQTTYEQYF.

The chain recombines TRBV7-2 with TRBJ1-1; D is possibly TRBD1 (6 bases). CDR3 length equals 12 residues. Germline V CDR1 and CDR2: SGHTA, FQGNSA. Deletions cut 5 bases from V and 11 bases from J, with 15 bases between. Written as DNA, the CDR3 is TGTGCCAGCAGCCTCGCGGGGGCGCTGGCTTTCTTT. Protein: CASSLAGALAFF. Full variable domain (outside the CDR3, taken from reference TRBV7-2 and TRBJ1-1): GAGVSQSPSNKVTEKGKDVELRCDPISGHTALYWYRQSLGQGLEFLIYFQGNSAPDKSGLPSDRFSAERTGGSVSTLTIQRTQQEDSAVYLCASSLAGALAFFGQGTRLTVV.

This clone turned up a few times. This chain links TRBV14 with TRBJ2-7, with D maybe TRBD2 (5 bases). Trimming stripped 4 bases from V and 3 bases from J, with 22 bases between. The V gene's germline CDR1 is SGHDN and CDR2 FVKESK. The length of the CDR3 is 17 residues. CDR3 region: CASSRGPGSQDGYEQYF. The CDR3 bases are TGTGCCAGCAGCCGAGGGCCGGGATCTCAGGATGGCTACGAGCAGTACTTC.

This rearrangement joins TRBV10-2 to TRBJ1-2, with D perhaps matching TRBD1 (5 bases). V lost 4 bases, J lost 8 bases, and 17 bases lay in between. Germline-derived CDR1 and CDR2 are WSHSY and SAAADI. The CDR3 contains 14 residues. Written as DNA, the CDR3 is TGCGCCAGCAGTGTTGACACCTACGGGGGGGGCTACACCTTC. As protein: CASSVDTYGGGYTF.

This clone was picked up a small number of times. V is TRBV6-5 and J is TRBJ1-5; D may be TRBD1 (5 bases). In germline, CDR1 is MNHEY, CDR2 SVGAGI. V gave up 5 bases and J gave up 5 bases, with 13 bases separating them. This CDR3 region has 14 residues. The CDR3 spells CASSQLRVDQPQHF. The CDR3 nucleotides are TGTGCCAGCAGTCAGCTCAGGGTTGATCAGCCCCAGCATTTT.

The rearrangement uses TRBV11-2 and TRBJ1-1; D is possibly TRBD1 (6 bases). Trimming stripped 1 base from V and 1 base from J, with 13 bases between. This CDR3 contains 16 residues. CDR1 and CDR2 (germline): SGHAT, FQNNGV. The CDR3 region is CASSLVQGLGNTEAFF. The CDR3 region has the DNA TGTGCCAGCAGCTTAGTACAGGGCCTCGGGAACACTGAAGCTTTCTTT.

The chain combines TRBV5-1 with TRBJ1-2; no clear D. The germline V and J ends were trimmed by 0 bases and 4 bases, with 10 bases remaining between them. Looked up from germline, CDR1 is SGHRS and CDR2 is YFSETQ. This CDR3 spans 14 amino acids. DNA for the CDR3: TGCGCCAGCAGCTTGGCCCACGGTTCCTATGGCTACACCTTC. Translation: CASSLAHGSYGYTF.

This chain links TRBV7-9 with TRBJ1-6, with TRBD1 matching over 8 bases. With 1 base clipped from V and 7 bases from J, the junction kept 6 bases outside the gene matches. This CDR3 is built from 16 residues. In germline, CDR1 is SEHNR, CDR2 FQNEAQ (reference sequence). The CDR3 nucleotides are TGTGCCAGCAGCTTAGGAGGGACAGGCCTAAATTCACCCCTCCACTTT. It yields the protein CASSLGGTGLNSPLHF. Supplemented by reference TRBV7-9 and TRBJ1-6, the full variable domain reads DTGVSQNPRHKITKRGQNVTFRCDPISEHNRLYWYRQTLGQGPEFLTYFQNEAQLEKSRLLSDRFSAERPKGSFSTLEIQRTEQGDSAMYLCASSLGGTGLNSPLHFGNGTRLTVT.

The chain combines TRBV18 with TRBJ2-3; D unresolved. Trimming shortened V by 6 bases and J by 6 bases, and 10 bases separated the two germline ends. The germline gives CDR1 KGHSH, CDR2 LQKENI. The CDR3 covers 12 residues. CDR3 DNA: TGTGCCAGCTCGGAGTCCAGCGATACGCAGTATTTT. Its protein is CASSESSDTQYF.

The chain employs TRBV5-8 and TRBJ1-2; TRBD1 matches at 8 bases. CDR1 is SGHTS and CDR2 is YDEGEE in the germline V gene. The CDR3 totals 15 residues. The trim removed 2 bases at V and 7 bases at J, leaving 10 bases unmatched. CDR3 in amino acids: CASSLLAGGASGYTF. CDR3 DNA: TGTGCCAGCAGCTTACTGGCAGGGGGCGCGAGTGGCTACACCTTC.

V usage is TRBV6-1 and J usage is TRBJ2-5, with D possibly being TRBD1 (5 bases). Germline values: CDR1 MNHNS, CDR2 SASEGT. Trimming pared 7 bases from V and 9 bases from J, leaving 15 bases between. CDR3 size: 12 residues. Here the CDR3 DNA reads TGTGCCAGCAACCCCTCAGTAGGGGCCCAGTACTTC. Its translation: CASNPSVGAQYF.

The rearrangement uses TRBV6-6 and TRBJ2-7, with 16 positions matching TRBD2. Germline V gene lookup returns CDR1 MNHNY and CDR2 SVGAGI (reference sequence). The CDR3 loop spans 15 amino acids. V gave up 6 bases and J gave up 5 bases; unmatched junction bases: 4. CDR3 coding DNA: TGTGCCAGCAGGAAGGGACTAGCGGGGGGGAACGAGCAGTACTTC. Encoded protein: CASRKGLAGGNEQYF.

This clone was counted once. The CDR3 does not close with the conserved phenylalanine or tryptophan, likely indicating a read error. The gene calls are TRBV19 and TRBJ2-7; 9 nucleotides match TRBD1. Germline CDR1 LNHDA, CDR2 SQIVND (reference sequence). V shed 6 bases, J shed 5 bases, and the junction held 5 bases outside the gene matches. CDR3 length equals 13 residues. This chain's CDR3 is CASSDRGTDEQYL. The CDR3 DNA follows: TGTGCCAGTAGCGACAGGGGGACGGACGAGCAGTACCTC.

This clone turned up a few times. The gene calls are TRBV6-1 and TRBJ1-3, with 10 bases that match TRBD1. The germline CDR1 and CDR2 sequences are MNHNS and SASEGT. With 3 bases clipped from V and 3 bases from J, the junction kept 8 bases outside the gene matches. The CDR3 runs to 17 residues. CDR3 protein: CASSELGQGFSGNTIYF. The DNA of the CDR3 is TGTGCCAGCAGTGAGCTGGGACAGGGGTTTAGTGGAAACACCATATATTTT.